One T cell receptor (beta chain) is described in this entry. This sample stems from a study of glioma-infiltrating T cells after dendritic cell vaccination. Study-wide background: Autologous tumor lysate-pulsed dendritic cell vaccination was given between about 2003 and 2013.

The assay was immunoSEQ multiplex PCR, and TCRdb's table has in-frame clones only and misses some. The profile covers about 65,000 clones, with around nine tenths appearing a single time and about 9.9% taken by the ten largest. The CDR3 is made up of 15 amino acids. CDR1 is ENHRY and CDR2 is SYGVKD in the germline V gene. The V gene end was trimmed by 10 bases and the J gene end by 4 bases; junction bases not matched to a gene: 10. Time point denoted: after dendritic cell vaccination, including at tumor progression/relapse. Blood PBMC samples: pre-vaccination, two weeks post third vaccination, and at tumor progression.

The source was blood, collected after dendritic cell vaccination. This clonotype was obtained from a human donor with glioblastoma. The chain uses TRBV10-3 and TRBJ2-2; 9 nucleotides line up with TRBD1. The CDR3 DNA reads TGTGCCACCCCCAGCCGGGACAGGGCCACCGGGGAGCTGTTTTTT. Protein product: CATPSRDRATGELFF.